The rows below give T cell receptor beta chains drawn from one sample of a study of T cell changes during pregnancy in multiple sclerosis. The protocol was immunoSEQ multiplex PCR, while the TCRdb copy is restricted to in-frame clones and leaves out a portion. The sample records approximately 100,000 clones, approximately 92% being singletons. The sample consisted of peripheral blood, taken in the second trimester of pregnancy. Source of these receptors: a female donor with multiple sclerosis, enrolled in a pregnancy study. CDR3s include the opening cysteine and the closing phenylalanine or tryptophan. D genes are given only for firm matches. Clone sizes are given selectively: once, few, many, or a class where the clone is expanded.

TRBD2	-	TRBJ2-7	TRBV27	CASSTKLAEAYEQYF	TGTGCCAGCAGTACAAAACTAGCGGAGGCCTACGAGCAGTACTTC
TRBD2	-	TRBJ2-1	TRBV5-1	CASSSHSGRAVSEQFF	TGCGCCAGCAGCTCCCATAGCGGGAGGGCGGTGAGTGAGCAGTTCTTC
TRBD2	-	TRBJ2-5	TRBV7-6	CASSLVLAGETQYF	TGTGCCAGCAGCTTAGTCCTAGCGGGAGAGACCCAGTACTTC
TRBD2	-	TRBJ2-7	TRBV15	CATSGTSEYEQYF	TGTGCCACCTCCGGGACTAGCGAGTACGAGCAGTACTTC
-	-	TRBJ2-3	TRBV4-1	CASSQVVPDTQYF	TGCGCCAGCAGCCAAGTAGTGCCAGATACGCAGTATTTT
-	-	TRBJ2-5	TRBV28	CASSLKAGAGTQYF	TGTGCCAGCAGTTTAAAGGCGGGGGCGGGGACCCAGTACTTC
-	once	TRBJ2-3	TRBV5-1	CASSLRGTYTDTQYF	TGCGCCAGCAGCTTGCGAGGGACTTACACAGATACGCAGTATTTT
TRBD1	-	TRBJ2-3	TRBV5-1	CASSSQGERTDTQYF	TGCGCCAGCAGCTCTCAGGGGGAACGCACAGATACGCAGTATTTT
TRBD2	-	TRBJ2-1	TRBV29-1	CSVLGLAVSSSYNEQFF	TGCAGCGTCCTCGGGCTAGCGGTTTCGAGCTCCTACAATGAGCAGTTCTTC
-	-	TRBJ2-2	TRBV19	CASRRQAYTGELFF	TGTGCCAGTAGGAGACAGGCTTACACCGGGGAGCTGTTTTTT